The next 30 T cell receptor beta chains were all read from a single sample in a study of cytomegalovirus exposure and HLA in healthy donors. PCR was performed using 60 Vbeta and 13 Jbeta primers. Clones were read by immunoSEQ multiplex PCR, and TCRdb kept only the in-frame ones, dropping some. This sample has around 180,000 clones, with 65% to 85% found just once. The sample was PBMCs. All receptors come from a male donor in good health and CMV-seronegative.

This chain links TRBV29-1 with TRBJ2-1; 9 nucleotides agree with TRBD2. Germline V gene sequence: CDR1 SQVTM, CDR2 ANQGSEA. J lost 4 bases, V lost 4 bases, and 2 bases had no gene match. This CDR3 is built from 13 residues. Here the CDR3 DNA reads TGCAGCGTTGGGCGGGGGGGGTACAATGAGCAGTTCTTC. It specifies CSVGRGGYNEQFF.

In this sample, this clone turned up a few times. The chain couples TRBV5-1 to TRBJ2-3; 9 nucleotides align to TRBD2. After removal of 0 bases from V and 0 bases from J, the junction contained 2 bases not matched to a gene. CDR3 length equals 16 residues. Germline CDR1 and CDR2: SGHRS and YFSETQ. CDR3 region: CASSLGLAASTDTQYF. The CDR3 DNA sequence: TGCGCCAGCAGCTTGGGACTAGCGGCAAGCACAGATACGCAGTATTTT.

The V call is TRBV6-5, the J call TRBJ2-5; 8 bases are shared with TRBD1. The CDR3 extends over 14 amino acids. J lost 2 bases, V lost 2 bases, and 1 base had no gene match. Germline lookup yields CDR1 MNHEY and CDR2 SVGAGI. This chain's CDR3 is CASSYGTGQETQYF. The DNA of the CDR3 is TGTGCCAGCAGTTACGGGACAGGTCAAGAGACCCAGTACTTC.

The chain combines TRBV5-1 with TRBJ1-1; D possibly corresponds to TRBD1 (6 bases). The CDR3 extends over 15 amino acids. The germline gives CDR1 SGHRS, CDR2 YFSETQ. V dropped 4 bases and J dropped 0 bases, with 13 bases sitting between them. CDR3 amino acids: CASSRQELMNTEAFF. CDR3 nucleotides: TGCGCCAGCAGCAGACAGGAACTTATGAACACTGAAGCTTTCTTT.

This clone was detected only a few times. The V and J genes are TRBV27 and TRBJ1-4, with D tentatively TRBD1 (5 bases). Germline CDR1 and CDR2: MNHEY and SMNVEV (reference sequence). With 5 bases removed from V and 4 bases from J, the gap between germline ends came to 17 bases. The CDR3 sequence is 16 residues long. The CDR3 loop is CASSPCRGEGNEKLFF. CDR3 in DNA: TGTGCCAGCAGTCCCTGCCGGGGGGAAGGTAATGAAAAACTGTTTTTT.

The table lists this clone with a count of one. The chain combines TRBV9 with TRBJ2-2; maybe TRBD1 (6 bases). This CDR3 has 16 amino acids. Trimming took off 1 base at V and 4 bases at J, with 14 bases between the two ends. Germline CDR1 and CDR2: SGDLS and YYNGEE. CDR3 in DNA: TGTGCCAGCAGCGTAAGGCTGGGACATAGCACCGGGGAGCTGTTTTTT. Translation gives CASSVRLGHSTGELFF. The full variable domain, completed using reference TRBV9 and TRBJ2-2, is DSGVTQTPKHLITATGQRVTLRCSPRSGDLSVYWYQQSLDQGLQFLIQYYNGEERAKGNILERFSAQQFPDLHSELNLSSLELGDSALYFCASSVRLGHSTGELFFGEGSRLTVL.

V and J are TRBV7-8 and TRBJ1-2; possible D gene TRBD1, 5 bases. The CDR3 extends over 15 amino acids. V was cut by 4 bases and J by 2 bases, with 14 bases left in between. Germline lookup yields CDR1 SGHVS and CDR2 FQNEAQ. CDR3 nucleotides: TGTGCCAGCAGCTCCATTAGGACAAAAAACTATGGCTACACCTTC. Translated: CASSSIRTKNYGYTF.

In nucleotides, the CDR3 is TGCAGCGTTGCCCCCCAGGGGGACATTCAGTACTTC. It is translated as CSVAPQGDIQYF. The chain uses TRBV29-1 and TRBJ2-4, with TRBD1 identical over 7 bases. Germline V gives CDR1 SQVTM, CDR2 ANQGSEA. The ends lost 4 bases at V and 8 bases at J; junction bases unmatched: 5. This CDR3 comprises 12 residues.

The chain combines TRBV9 with TRBJ2-2; TRBD2 might be the D (5 bases). The germline V gene has CDR1 SGDLS and CDR2 YYNGEE. The CDR3 is 17 amino acids. Trimming removed 0 bases at V and 0 bases at J, with 12 bases between. As DNA, the CDR3 is TGTGCCAGCAGCGTAGCAAAGCGGTTCGCGAACACCGGGGAGCTGTTTTTT. Translation gives CASSVAKRFANTGELFF. Full variable domain (missing parts from reference TRBV9 and TRBJ2-2): DSGVTQTPKHLITATGQRVTLRCSPRSGDLSVYWYQQSLDQGLQFLIQYYNGEERAKGNILERFSAQQFPDLHSELNLSSLELGDSALYFCASSVAKRFANTGELFFGEGSRLTVL.

This clone was recorded a few times. This sample includes further DNA sequences coding for the same CDR3. J is TRBJ1-2 and V is TRBV5-6, with D uncertain. This CDR3 is 14 amino acids long. CDR1 is SGHDT and CDR2 is YYEEEE in the germline V gene. The V end was cut by 1 base, the J end by 0 bases, with 7 bases between. The DNA of the CDR3 is TGTGCCAGCAGCTTGCTAGGTCCTAACTATGGCTACACCTTC. Its translation is CASSLLGPNYGYTF.

This clone was found once. The chain employs TRBV7-6 and TRBJ2-5; TRBD2 matches at 9 bases. Looked up from germline, CDR1 is SGHVS and CDR2 is FNYEAQ. The V segment lost 5 bases and the J segment 5 bases; nucleotides outside the gene matches: 9. The CDR3 sequence is 15 residues long. The CDR3 is CASSPLAGGGETQYF. CDR3 in DNA: TGTGCCAGCAGCCCTCTGGCGGGAGGGGGGGAGACCCAGTACTTC.

V is TRBV27 and J is TRBJ2-7; TRBD2 agrees at 8 bases. The CDR3 has 14 residues. V gave up 3 bases and J gave up 2 bases; unmatched junction bases: 3. Germline CDR1 is MNHEY and CDR2 is SMNVEV (reference sequence). The CDR3 coding sequence is TGTGCCAGCAGTTTCACCGGGAGGGCCTACGAGCAGTACTTC. This codes for CASSFTGRAYEQYF.

The J gene is TRBJ1-5, the V gene TRBV19; 7 bases are shared with TRBD1. This CDR3 has 15 residues. Unmatched junction bases numbered 6, after V lost 6 bases and J lost 1 base. Per germline, CDR1 LNHDA and CDR2 SQIVND (reference sequence). DNA for the CDR3: TGTGCCAGTAGCGTCGACAGGGCAAGCAATCAGCCCCAGCATTTT. It translates to CASSVDRASNQPQHF.

The chain employs TRBV29-1 and TRBJ1-1; 7 positions match TRBD1. This CDR3 is 14 amino acids long. V lost 3 bases to trimming and J lost 1 base; unmatched junction nucleotides: 5. Germline V gene data show CDR1 as SQVTM and CDR2 as ANQGSEA. The CDR3 protein is CSVDPGTENTEAFF. The CDR3 DNA reads TGCAGCGTTGACCCGGGGACAGAGAACACTGAAGCTTTCTTT.

The genes are TRBV5-1 and TRBJ2-7, with 9 nucleotides matching TRBD1. This CDR3 spans 14 amino acids. Germline lookup yields CDR1 SGHRS and CDR2 YFSETQ. V was clipped by 1 base and J by 4 bases; unmatched bases: 3. The CDR3 DNA follows: TGCGCCAGCAGCTTGTCGGACAGGGGTTACGAGCAGTACTTC. It specifies CASSLSDRGYEQYF.

V is TRBV18 and J is TRBJ2-7; 9 bases map to TRBD1. This CDR3 contains 16 residues. Germline V CDR1 and CDR2: KGHSH, LQKENI. Unmatched junction bases numbered 7, after V lost 2 bases and J lost 2 bases. The CDR3 DNA follows: TGTGCCAGCTCACCAAGCGGGACAGGGATGGCCTACGAGCAGTACTTC. Translation gives CASSPSGTGMAYEQYF.

CDR3 DNA: TGTGCCACCAAGGGAGGTGAGCAGTTCTTC. Its protein is CATKGGEQFF. The J gene is TRBJ2-1, the V gene TRBV6-6; D is perhaps TRBD2 (6 bases). Trimming shortened V by 10 bases and J by 9 bases, and 10 bases separated the two germline ends. The CDR3 runs 10 residues. Germline CDR1 reads MNHNY; CDR2 reads SVGAGI (reference sequence).

The chain links TRBV9 to TRBJ2-2; TRBD1 might be the D (5 bases). CDR1 is SGDLS, CDR2 YYNGEE, per germline. V shed 6 bases and J shed 7 bases, with 13 bases lying between them. CDR3 length: 13 amino acids. CDR3 coding DNA: TGTGCCAGCACCCTAGGGGTTGTCGGGGAGCTGTTTTTT. The encoded protein is CASTLGVVGELFF.

The chain employs TRBV5-5 and TRBJ2-5; D possibly corresponds to TRBD2 (5 bases). Germline V gives CDR1 SGHKS, CDR2 YYEKEE (reference sequence). CDR3 length: 14 amino acids. With 0 bases removed from V and 4 bases from J, the gap between germline ends came to 10 bases. CDR3 in DNA: TGTGCCAGCAGCTTGGTCGGGGATGGAGAGACCCAGTACTTC. Amino acid sequence: CASSLVGDGETQYF. The full variable domain, completed using reference TRBV5-5 and TRBJ2-5, is DAGVTQSPTHLIKTRGQQVTLRCSPISGHKSVSWYQQVLGQGPQFIFQYYEKEERGRGNFPDRFSARQFPNYSSELNVNALLLGDSALYLCASSLVGDGETQYFGPGTRLLVL.

The chain carries TRBV29-1 and TRBJ2-3; D ambiguous. Germline V gene data show CDR1 as SQVTM and CDR2 as ANQGSEA. CDR3 length: 13 amino acids. V was trimmed by 3 bases and J by 6 bases, leaving 13 bases between them. CDR3 loop: CSVEETVPDTQYF. CDR3 DNA: TGCAGCGTTGAGGAGACTGTTCCGGATACGCAGTATTTT.

The chain uses TRBV27 and TRBJ2-7, with 7 bases fitting TRBD2. The junction had 9 bases not matched to a gene; V was cut back by 3 bases and J by 4 bases. The germline CDR1 and CDR2 sequences are MNHEY and SMNVEV (reference sequence). The CDR3 contains 15 residues. CDR3 amino acids: CASSLEGGLGYEQYF. For the CDR3, the DNA is TGTGCCAGCAGTTTGGAGGGAGGGCTAGGGTACGAGCAGTACTTC.

V usage is TRBV6-1 and J usage is TRBJ1-5, with TRBD1 matching 8 bases. Trimming removed 4 bases from V and 7 bases from J; junction bases left unmatched: 6. CDR3 size: 14 residues. Germline-derived CDR1 and CDR2 are MNHNS and SASEGT. The CDR3 region is CASSAAGGQQPQHF. CDR3 DNA sequence: TGTGCCAGCAGTGCCGCAGGGGGCCAACAGCCCCAGCATTTT.

The chain recombines TRBV7-2 with TRBJ2-5; 11 bases align to TRBD2. CDR1 and CDR2 (germline): SGHTA, FQGNSA. The CDR3 loop spans 15 amino acids. The V gene end was trimmed by 5 bases and the J gene end by 5 bases; junction bases not matched to a gene: 7. CDR3 region: CASSNSGGGRETQYF. DNA of the CDR3: TGTGCCAGCAGCAATAGCGGGGGGGGCCGGGAGACCCAGTACTTC.

The chain is built from TRBV27 and TRBJ1-6, with a possible D match to TRBD1 (6 bases). Trimming left V 6 bases short and J 6 bases short, with 15 bases between. CDR3 length equals 15 residues. In germline, CDR1 is MNHEY, CDR2 SMNVEV (reference sequence). CDR3 amino acids: CASSIDRSLNSPLHF. The CDR3 DNA sequence: TGTGCCAGCAGCATAGACAGGAGTCTTAATTCACCCCTCCACTTT.

CDR3 sequence (DNA): TGTGCCAGCAGCCAAGAAGGCGGGGTTGGTTACGAGCAGTACTTC. Translated: CASSQEGGVGYEQYF. The chain recombines TRBV4-2 with TRBJ2-5; the D gene is possibly TRBD2 (6 bases). The J call may be in error: the DNA end matches TRBJ2-7 better. The length of the CDR3 is 15 residues. CDR1 and CDR2 (germline): LGHNA, YNFKEQ.

Here the CDR3 DNA reads TGTGCCAGCAGCGTAGGAGGGGGCGCCCGCTATGGCTACACCTTC. This encodes CASSVGGGARYGYTF. V gene TRBV9 combines with J gene TRBJ1-2; 7 nucleotides line up with TRBD1. V lost 0 bases, J lost 4 bases, and 6 bases stayed unmatched. The CDR3 loop spans 15 amino acids. Germline CDR1 is SGDLS and CDR2 is YYNGEE. Full variable domain (rest looked up from reference TRBV9 and TRBJ1-2): DSGVTQTPKHLITATGQRVTLRCSPRSGDLSVYWYQQSLDQGLQFLIQYYNGEERAKGNILERFSAQQFPDLHSELNLSSLELGDSALYFCASSVGGGARYGYTFGSGTRLTVV.

V gene TRBV7-2 combines with J gene TRBJ2-7; D unresolved. The length of the CDR3 is 13 residues. Germline V gene data show CDR1 as SGHTA and CDR2 as FQGNSA. Trimming left V 5 bases short and J 2 bases short, with 10 bases between. CDR3 sequence reads: CASSLLSTYEQYF. As DNA, the CDR3 is TGTGCCAGCAGCCTCCTGTCTACCTACGAGCAGTACTTC. The entire variable domain, with the rest obtained from reference TRBV7-2 and TRBJ2-7, is as follows: GAGVSQSPSNKVTEKGKDVELRCDPISGHTALYWYRQSLGQGLEFLIYFQGNSAPDKSGLPSDRFSAERTGGSVSTLTIQRTQQEDSAVYLCASSLLSTYEQYFGPGTRLTVT.

Note on this clone: At one end the junction does not follow the germline gene, possibly because of a read error. The V and J genes are TRBV7-9 and TRBJ2-7; D may be TRBD1 (5 bases). Germline CDR1 reads SEHNR; CDR2 reads FQNEAQ (reference sequence). The CDR3 has 12 residues. The CDR3: CSSSSDSYEQYF. CDR3 DNA: TGTTCCAGCAGCTCCGACAGCTACGAGCAGTACTTC.

The gene calls are TRBV5-6 and TRBJ1-1; D might be TRBD1 (5 bases). The CDR3 runs 14 residues. The germline V gene encodes CDR1 SGHDT and CDR2 YYEEEE. Trimming pared 2 bases from V and 2 bases from J, leaving 10 bases between. The CDR3: CASSFQGGNTEAFF. In DNA, the CDR3 is TGTGCCAGCAGCTTCCAGGGAGGTAACACTGAAGCTTTCTTT. The full variable domain, its missing parts supplied by reference TRBV5-6 and TRBJ1-1, is DAGVTQSPTHLIKTRGQQVTLRCSPKSGHDTVSWYQQALGQGPQFIFQYYEEEERQRGNFPDRFSGHQFPNYSSELNVNALLLGDSALYLCASSFQGGNTEAFFGQGTRLTVV.

The chain has TRBV19 and TRBJ2-2; 8 nucleotides align to TRBD1. CDR1 LNHDA and CDR2 SQIVND come from the germline V gene (reference sequence). The V segment lost 11 bases and the J segment 5 bases; nucleotides outside the gene matches: 10. The CDR3 runs to 14 residues. CDR3 residues: CAPKRQGRTGELFF. The CDR3 DNA reads as TGTGCCCCGAAACGACAGGGGCGGACCGGGGAGCTGTTTTTT.